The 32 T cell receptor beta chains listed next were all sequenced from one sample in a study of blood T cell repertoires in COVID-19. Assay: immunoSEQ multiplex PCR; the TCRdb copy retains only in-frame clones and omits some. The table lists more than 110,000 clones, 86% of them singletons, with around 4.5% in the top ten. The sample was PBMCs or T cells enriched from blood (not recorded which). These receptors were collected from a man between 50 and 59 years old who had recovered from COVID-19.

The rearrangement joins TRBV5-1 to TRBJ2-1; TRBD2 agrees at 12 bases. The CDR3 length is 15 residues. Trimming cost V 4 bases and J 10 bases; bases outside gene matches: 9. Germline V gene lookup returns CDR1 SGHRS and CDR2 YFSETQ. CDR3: CASSASSGGAREQFF. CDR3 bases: TGCGCCAGCAGCGCCTCTAGCGGGGGGGCCAGAGAGCAGTTCTTC.

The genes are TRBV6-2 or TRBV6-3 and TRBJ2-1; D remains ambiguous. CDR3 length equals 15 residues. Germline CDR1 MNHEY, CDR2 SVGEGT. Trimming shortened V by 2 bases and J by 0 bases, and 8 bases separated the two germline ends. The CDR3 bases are TGTGCCAGCAGTTACCAGGCCCGCTCCTACAATGAGCAGTTCTTC. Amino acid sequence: CASSYQARSYNEQFF.

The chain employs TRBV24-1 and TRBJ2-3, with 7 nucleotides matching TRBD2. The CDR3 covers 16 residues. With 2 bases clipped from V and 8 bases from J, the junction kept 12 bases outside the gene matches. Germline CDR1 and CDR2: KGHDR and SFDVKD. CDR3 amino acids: CATSDSRDYSSLTQYF. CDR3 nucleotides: TGTGCCACCAGTGATTCCCGGGACTATAGTTCGCTTACGCAGTATTTT.

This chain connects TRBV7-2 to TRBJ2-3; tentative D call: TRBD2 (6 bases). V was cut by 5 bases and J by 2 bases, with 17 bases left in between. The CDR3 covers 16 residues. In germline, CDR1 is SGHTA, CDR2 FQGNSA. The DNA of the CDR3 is TGTGCCAGCAGCCCCGGGGACTTTATTACCACAGATACGCAGTATTTT. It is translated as CASSPGDFITTDTQYF.

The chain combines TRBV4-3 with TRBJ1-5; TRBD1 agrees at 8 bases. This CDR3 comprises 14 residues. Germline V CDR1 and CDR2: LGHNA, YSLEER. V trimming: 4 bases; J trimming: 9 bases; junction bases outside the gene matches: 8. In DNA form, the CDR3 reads TGCGCCAGCAGCCCGACAGGGGCACGCAGGCCCCAGCATTTT. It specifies CASSPTGARRPQHF.

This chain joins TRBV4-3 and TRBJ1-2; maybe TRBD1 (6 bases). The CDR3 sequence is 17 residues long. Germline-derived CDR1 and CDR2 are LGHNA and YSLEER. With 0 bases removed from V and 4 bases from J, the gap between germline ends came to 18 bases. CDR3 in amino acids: CASSQDSETGPRYGYTF. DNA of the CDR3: TGCGCCAGCAGCCAAGACAGTGAAACAGGGCCCCGCTATGGCTACACCTTC.

DNA of the CDR3: TGTGCCAGCACCGCAGGATCCTACCAGCCCCAGCATTTT. Its translation: CASTAGSYQPQHF. The gene calls are TRBV12-3 or TRBV12-4 and TRBJ1-5; no firm D call. CDR3 length equals 13 residues. V was shortened by 7 bases and J by 7 bases, with 14 bases between the two germline ends.

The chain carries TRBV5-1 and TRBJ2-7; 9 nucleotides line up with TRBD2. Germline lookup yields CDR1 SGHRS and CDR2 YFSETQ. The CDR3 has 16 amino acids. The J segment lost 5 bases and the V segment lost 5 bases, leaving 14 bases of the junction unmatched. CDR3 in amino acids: CASSLLAGSPGNEQYF. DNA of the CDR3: TGCGCCAGCAGTTTACTAGCGGGCTCCCCGGGCAACGAGCAGTACTTC.

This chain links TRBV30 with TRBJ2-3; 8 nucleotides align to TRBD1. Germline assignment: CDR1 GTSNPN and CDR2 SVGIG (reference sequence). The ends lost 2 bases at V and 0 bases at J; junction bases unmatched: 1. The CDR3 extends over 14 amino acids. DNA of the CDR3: TGTGCCTGGAGTCAGGGGGCGAGCACAGATACGCAGTATTTT. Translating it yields CAWSQGASTDTQYF.

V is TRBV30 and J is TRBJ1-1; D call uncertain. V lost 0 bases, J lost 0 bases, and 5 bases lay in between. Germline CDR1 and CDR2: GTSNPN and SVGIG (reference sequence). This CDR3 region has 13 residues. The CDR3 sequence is CAWSVQMNTEAFF. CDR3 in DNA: TGTGCCTGGAGTGTACAGATGAACACTGAAGCTTTCTTT.

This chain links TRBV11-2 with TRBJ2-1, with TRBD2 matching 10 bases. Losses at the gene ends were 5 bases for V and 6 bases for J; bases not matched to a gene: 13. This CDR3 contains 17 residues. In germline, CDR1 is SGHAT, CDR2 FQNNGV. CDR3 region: CASSPPPSSGRSNEQFF. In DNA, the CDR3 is TGTGCCAGCAGCCCGCCCCCCTCTAGCGGGAGATCCAATGAGCAGTTCTTC. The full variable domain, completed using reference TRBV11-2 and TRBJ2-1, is EAGVAQSPRYKIIEKRQSVAFWCNPISGHATLYWYQQILGQGPKLLIQFQNNGVVDDSQLPKDRFSAERLKGVDSTLKIQPAKLEDSAVYLCASSPPPSSGRSNEQFFGPGTRLTVL.

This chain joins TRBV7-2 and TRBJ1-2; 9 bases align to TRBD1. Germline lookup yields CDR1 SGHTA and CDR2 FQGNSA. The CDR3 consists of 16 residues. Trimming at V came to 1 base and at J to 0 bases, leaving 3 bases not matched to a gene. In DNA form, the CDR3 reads TGTGCCAGCAGCTTAGTAGGGACAGGGACTAACTATGGCTACACCTTC. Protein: CASSLVGTGTNYGYTF. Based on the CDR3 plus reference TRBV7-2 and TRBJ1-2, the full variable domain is GAGVSQSPSNKVTEKGKDVELRCDPISGHTALYWYRQSLGQGLEFLIYFQGNSAPDKSGLPSDRFSAERTGGSVSTLTIQRTQQEDSAVYLCASSLVGTGTNYGYTFGSGTRLTVV.

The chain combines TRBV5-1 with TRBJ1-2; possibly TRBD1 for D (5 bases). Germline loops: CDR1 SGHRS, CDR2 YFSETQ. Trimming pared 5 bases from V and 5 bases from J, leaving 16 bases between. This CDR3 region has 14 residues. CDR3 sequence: CASSDQGPRYGYTF. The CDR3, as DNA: TGCGCCAGCAGTGACCAGGGCCCTAGGTATGGCTACACCTTC. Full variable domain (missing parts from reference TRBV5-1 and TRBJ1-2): KAGVTQTPRYLIKTRGQQVTLSCSPISGHRSVSWYQQTPGQGLQFLFEYFSETQRNKGNFPGRFSGRQFSNSRSEMNVSTLELGDSALYLCASSDQGPRYGYTFGSGTRLTVV.

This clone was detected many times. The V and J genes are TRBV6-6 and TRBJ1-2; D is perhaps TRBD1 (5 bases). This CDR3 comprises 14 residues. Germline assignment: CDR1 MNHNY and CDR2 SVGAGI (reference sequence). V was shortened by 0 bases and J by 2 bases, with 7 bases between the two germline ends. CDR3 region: CASSYSTENYGYTF. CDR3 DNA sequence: TGTGCCAGCAGTTACTCGACAGAAAACTATGGCTACACCTTC.

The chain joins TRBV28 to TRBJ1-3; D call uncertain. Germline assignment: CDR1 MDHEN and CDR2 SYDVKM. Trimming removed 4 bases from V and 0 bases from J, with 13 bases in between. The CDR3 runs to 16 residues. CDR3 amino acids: CASSWAGMSSGNTIYF. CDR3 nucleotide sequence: TGTGCCAGCAGTTGGGCGGGAATGAGCTCTGGAAACACCATATATTTT.

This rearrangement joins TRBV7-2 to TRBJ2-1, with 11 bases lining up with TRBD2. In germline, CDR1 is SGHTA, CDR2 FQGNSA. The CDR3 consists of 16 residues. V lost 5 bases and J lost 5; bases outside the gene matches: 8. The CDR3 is CASSPQTSGADNEQFF. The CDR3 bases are TGTGCCAGCAGCCCTCAGACTAGCGGGGCCGACAATGAGCAGTTCTTC.

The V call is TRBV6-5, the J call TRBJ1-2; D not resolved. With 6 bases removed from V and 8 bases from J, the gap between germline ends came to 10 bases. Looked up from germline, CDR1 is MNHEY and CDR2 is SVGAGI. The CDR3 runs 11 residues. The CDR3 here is CASRQQYGYTF. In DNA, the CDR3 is TGTGCCAGCAGGCAACAGTACGGCTACACCTTC.

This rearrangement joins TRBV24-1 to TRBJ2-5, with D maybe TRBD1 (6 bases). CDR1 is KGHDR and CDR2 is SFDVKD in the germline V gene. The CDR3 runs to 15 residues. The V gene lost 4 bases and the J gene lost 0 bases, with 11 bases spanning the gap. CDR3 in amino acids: CATSDPGQYQETQYF. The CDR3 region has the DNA TGTGCCACCAGTGACCCCGGACAGTACCAAGAGACCCAGTACTTC.

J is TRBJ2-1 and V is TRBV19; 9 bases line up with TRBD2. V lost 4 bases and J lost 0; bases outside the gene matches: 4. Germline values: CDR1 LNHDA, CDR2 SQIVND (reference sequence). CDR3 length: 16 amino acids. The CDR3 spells CASSTLAGSSYNEQFF. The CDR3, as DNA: TGTGCCAGTAGTACTCTAGCGGGGAGCTCCTACAATGAGCAGTTCTTC.

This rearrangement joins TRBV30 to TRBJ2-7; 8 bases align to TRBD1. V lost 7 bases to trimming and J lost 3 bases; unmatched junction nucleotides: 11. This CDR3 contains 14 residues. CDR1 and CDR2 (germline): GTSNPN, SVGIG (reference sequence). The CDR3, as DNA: TGTGCCTCCCACCGTGCCGGACAGGGCTACGAGCAGTACTTC. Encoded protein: CASHRAGQGYEQYF.

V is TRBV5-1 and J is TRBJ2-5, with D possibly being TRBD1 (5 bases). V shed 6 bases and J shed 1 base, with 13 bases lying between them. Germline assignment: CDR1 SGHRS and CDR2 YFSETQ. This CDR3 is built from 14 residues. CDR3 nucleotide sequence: TGCGCCAGCACCCCCAGGGCCAGCCAAGAGACCCAGTACTTC. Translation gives CASTPRASQETQYF.

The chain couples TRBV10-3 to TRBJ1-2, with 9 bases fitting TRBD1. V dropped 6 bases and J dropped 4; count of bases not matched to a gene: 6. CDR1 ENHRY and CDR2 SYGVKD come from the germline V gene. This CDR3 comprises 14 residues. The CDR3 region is CAISGQGRSYGYTF. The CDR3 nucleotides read TGTGCCATCAGCGGACAGGGGAGGAGCTATGGCTACACCTTC.

CDR3 sequence: CASSPGLAGGEQFF. CDR3 bases: TGTGCCAGCTCACCGGGACTAGCGGGAGGTGAGCAGTTCTTC. The rearrangement joins TRBV18 to TRBJ2-1; 15 nucleotides match TRBD2. With 3 bases clipped from V and 9 bases from J, the junction kept 0 bases outside the gene matches. The CDR3 consists of 14 residues. Germline lookup yields CDR1 KGHSH and CDR2 LQKENI.

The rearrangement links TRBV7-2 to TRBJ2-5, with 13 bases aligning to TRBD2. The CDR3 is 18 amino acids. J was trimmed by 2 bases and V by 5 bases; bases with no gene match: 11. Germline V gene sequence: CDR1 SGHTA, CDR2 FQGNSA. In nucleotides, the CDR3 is TGTGCCAGCAGCCCGCCCGGACTAGCGGGAGTCCTACAAGAGACCCAGTACTTC. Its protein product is CASSPPGLAGVLQETQYF.

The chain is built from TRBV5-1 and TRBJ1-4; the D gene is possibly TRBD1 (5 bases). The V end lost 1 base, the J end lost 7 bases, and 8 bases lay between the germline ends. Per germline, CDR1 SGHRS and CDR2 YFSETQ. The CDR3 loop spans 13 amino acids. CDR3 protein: CASSLQGGEKLFF. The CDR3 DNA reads TGCGCCAGCAGCTTGCAGGGAGGTGAAAAACTGTTTTTT.

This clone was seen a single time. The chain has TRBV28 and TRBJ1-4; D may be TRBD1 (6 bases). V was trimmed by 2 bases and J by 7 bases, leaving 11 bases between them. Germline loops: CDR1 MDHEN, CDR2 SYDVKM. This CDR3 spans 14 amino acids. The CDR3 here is CASSLTGSGEKLFF. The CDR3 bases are TGTGCCAGCAGTTTAACAGGGAGCGGTGAAAAACTGTTTTTT.

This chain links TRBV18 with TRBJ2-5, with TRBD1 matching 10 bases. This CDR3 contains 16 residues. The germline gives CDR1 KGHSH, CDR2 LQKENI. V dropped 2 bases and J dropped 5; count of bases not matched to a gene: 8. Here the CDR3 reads CASSPYLATGGETQYF. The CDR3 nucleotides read TGTGCCAGCTCACCATACCTAGCGACAGGGGGCGAGACCCAGTACTTC.

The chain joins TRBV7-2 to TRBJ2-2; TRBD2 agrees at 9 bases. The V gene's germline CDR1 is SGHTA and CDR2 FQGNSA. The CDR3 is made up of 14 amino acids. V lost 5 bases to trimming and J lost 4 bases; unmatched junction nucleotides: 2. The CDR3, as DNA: TGTGCCAGCAGCCTTAGCGGGGGCACCGGGGAGCTGTTTTTT. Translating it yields CASSLSGGTGELFF.

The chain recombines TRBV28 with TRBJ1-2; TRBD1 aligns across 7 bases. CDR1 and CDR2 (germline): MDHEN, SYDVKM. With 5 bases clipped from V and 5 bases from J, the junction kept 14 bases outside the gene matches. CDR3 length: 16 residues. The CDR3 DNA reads TGTGCCAGCAGTCCCCGCATTACAGGGGCCATTTATGGCTACACCTTC. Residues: CASSPRITGAIYGYTF.

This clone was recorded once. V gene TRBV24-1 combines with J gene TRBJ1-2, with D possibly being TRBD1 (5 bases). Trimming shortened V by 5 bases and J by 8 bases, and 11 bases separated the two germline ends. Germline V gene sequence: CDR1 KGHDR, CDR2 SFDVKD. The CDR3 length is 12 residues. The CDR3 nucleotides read TGTGCCACCAGTGCTGACAGTAAAGGCTACACCTTC. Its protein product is CATSADSKGYTF.

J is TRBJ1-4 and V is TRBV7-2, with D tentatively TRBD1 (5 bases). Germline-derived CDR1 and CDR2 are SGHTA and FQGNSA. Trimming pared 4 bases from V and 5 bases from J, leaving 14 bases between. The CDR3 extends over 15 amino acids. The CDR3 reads CASSSPAGGNEKLFF. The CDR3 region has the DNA TGTGCCAGCAGCTCACCAGCGGGGGGGAATGAAAAACTGTTTTTT.

CDR3 sequence: CASSPWTTVNYGYTF. The CDR3 DNA follows: TGTGCCAGCAGCCCGTGGACAACTGTTAACTATGGCTACACCTTC. The chain has TRBV6-2 or TRBV6-3 and TRBJ1-2; D is possibly TRBD1 (5 bases). V shed 6 bases and J shed 1 base, with 15 bases lying between them. Per the germline V gene, CDR1 is MNHEY and CDR2 is SVGEGT. The CDR3 is made up of 15 amino acids.